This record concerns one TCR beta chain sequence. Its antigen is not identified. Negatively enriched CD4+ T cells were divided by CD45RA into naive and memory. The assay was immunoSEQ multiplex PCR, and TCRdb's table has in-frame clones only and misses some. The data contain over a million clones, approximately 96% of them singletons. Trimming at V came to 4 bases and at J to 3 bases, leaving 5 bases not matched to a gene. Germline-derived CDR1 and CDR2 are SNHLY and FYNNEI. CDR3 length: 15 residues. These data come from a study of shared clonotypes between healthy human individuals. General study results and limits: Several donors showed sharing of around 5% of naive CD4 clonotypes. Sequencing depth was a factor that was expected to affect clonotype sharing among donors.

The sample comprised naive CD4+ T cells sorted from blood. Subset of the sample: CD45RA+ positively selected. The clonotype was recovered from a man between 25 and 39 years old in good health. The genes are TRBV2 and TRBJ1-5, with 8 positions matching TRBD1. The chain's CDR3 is CASSALQGVNQPQHF. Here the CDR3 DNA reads TGTGCCAGCAGTGCTTTACAGGGGGTCAATCAGCCCCAGCATTTT.